What follows are 22 T cell receptor beta chains derived from one specimen sequenced in a study of T cell repertoires in cytomegalovirus infection. TCRdb processed the reads anew with MiXCR; each CDR3 protein has one entry. The sample has around 250,000 distinct CDR3 sequences; about 18% are singletons. Material for sequencing was CD8+ T cells from PBMCs. The receptors come from a human donor in good health (CMV status not recorded). Some clones in this sample may be carry-over from other donors' samples.

CDR3 amino acids: CASSRVNTEAFF. CDR3 nucleotide sequence: TGTGCCAGCAGCCGGGTGAACACTGAAGCTTTCTTT. This sequence joins TRBV14 and TRBJ1-1; D is uncertain. V dropped 4 bases and J dropped 0 bases, with 3 bases sitting between them. Germline V gene sequence: CDR1 SGHDN, CDR2 FVKESK. This CDR3 region has 12 residues.

This sequence joins TRBV20-1 and TRBJ1-6; D is unclear. Trimming shortened V by 5 bases and J by 7 bases, and 24 bases separated the two germline ends. The CDR3 sequence is 17 residues long. The germline V gene has CDR1 DFQATT and CDR2 SNEGSKA (reference sequence). The CDR3, as DNA: TGCAGTGCTTACCCCGCATTGTCATCGGGGAGGAATTCACCCCTCCACTTT. Protein sequence: CSAYPALSSGRNSPLHF.

The J gene is TRBJ2-1, the V gene TRBV7-9; D is uncertain. This CDR3 contains 17 residues. Trimming left V 5 bases short and J 4 bases short, with 21 bases between. The germline gives CDR1 SEHNR, CDR2 FQNEAQ (reference sequence). CDR3 region: CASSLLSPRQSYNEQFF. The CDR3, as DNA: TGTGCCAGCAGCCTTCTGAGTCCACGCCAGTCATACAATGAGCAGTTCTTC.

This clonotype was seen a handful of times. The chain carries TRBV7-6 and TRBJ1-1; no definite D call. This CDR3 is 15 amino acids long. Per germline, CDR1 SGHVS and CDR2 FNYEAQ. Trimming removed 6 bases from V and 1 base from J, with 15 bases in between. CDR3 nucleotides: TGTGCCAGCAGGGGGATCGGGGAGCCGAACACTGAAGCTTTCTTT. Translating gives CASRGIGEPNTEAFF.

This clonotype was detected many times. The gene calls are TRBV4-1 and TRBJ2-7; no firm D call. Germline CDR1 MGHRA, CDR2 YSYEKL. The CDR3 totals 15 residues. V lost 1 base, J lost 4 bases, and 14 bases lay in between. The CDR3 loop is CASSQVTQAPYEQYF. The CDR3 nucleotides are TGCGCCAGCAGCCAAGTAACGCAGGCCCCTTACGAGCAGTACTTC.

This clonotype was found a few times. V usage is TRBV28 and J usage is TRBJ1-5; tentative D call: TRBD1 (6 bases). V shed 4 bases and J shed 4 bases, with 8 bases lying between them. In germline, CDR1 is MDHEN, CDR2 SYDVKM. There are 13 residues in the CDR3. As DNA, the CDR3 is TGTGCCAGCAGTTCGGACAGAAATCAGCCCCAGCATTTT. Protein product: CASSSDRNQPQHF.

This clonotype showed up just a few times. The chain couples TRBV7-9 to TRBJ2-2, with 8 bases fitting TRBD1. V shed 5 bases, J shed 2 bases, and the junction held 7 bases outside the gene matches. From germline, CDR1 is SEHNR and CDR2 FQNEAQ (reference sequence). The CDR3 length is 16 residues. The CDR3, as DNA: TGTGCCAGCAGCCCCCGACAGGGGACCAACACCGGGGAGCTGTTTTTT. Translation: CASSPRQGTNTGELFF.

This chain's CDR3 is CASSHTNQPQHF. In nucleotides, the CDR3 is TGCGCCAGCAGTCACACCAATCAGCCCCAGCATTTT. V and J are TRBV10-2 and TRBJ1-5; no clear D. The CDR3 is 12 amino acids. V was cut by 5 bases and J by 3 bases, with 5 bases left in between. Germline V lookup: CDR1 WSHSY, CDR2 SAAADI.

The V and J genes are TRBV2 and TRBJ2-1, with unresolved D. Germline V CDR1 and CDR2: SNHLY, FYNNEI. V was cut by 4 bases and J by 5 bases, with 18 bases left in between. The CDR3 is 16 residues long. CDR3 in DNA: TGTGCCAGCAGTGGATCGTGGGCAGGAGATAACAATGAGCAGTTCTTC. Protein: CASSGSWAGDNNEQFF.

At least ten counts were recorded for this clonotype. The chain combines TRBV9 with TRBJ1-1; no definite D call. The CDR3 is 13 amino acids. V shed 2 bases and J shed 8 bases, with 13 bases lying between them. Germline values: CDR1 SGDLS, CDR2 YYNGEE. The CDR3: CASSVDGGIEAFF. Written as DNA, the CDR3 is TGTGCCAGCAGCGTCGACGGAGGTATAGAAGCTTTCTTT.

J is TRBJ2-7 and V is TRBV27, with 13 bases matching TRBD2. Germline V gene lookup returns CDR1 MNHEY and CDR2 SMNVEV (reference sequence). V lost 4 bases to trimming and J lost 2 bases; unmatched junction nucleotides: 5. The length of the CDR3 is 16 residues. CDR3 sequence (DNA): TGTGCCAGCAGTTCGGGACTAGCGGGGTTGCCCTACGAGCAGTACTTC. Protein sequence: CASSSGLAGLPYEQYF.

This clonotype was seen many times. The chain carries TRBV6-6 and TRBJ1-1, with D possibly matching TRBD1 (5 bases). V was trimmed by 6 bases and J by 8 bases, leaving 19 bases between them. The CDR3 loop spans 14 amino acids. Germline CDR1 MNHNY, CDR2 SVGAGI (reference sequence). The CDR3 coding sequence is TGTGCCAGCAGCCTCGAAGGGGACGGAAAAGAAGCTTTCTTT. Its protein is CASSLEGDGKEAFF.

Only a few counts were recorded for this clonotype. The chain links TRBV2 to TRBJ2-1, with TRBD2 matching over 10 bases. Germline V gene lookup returns CDR1 SNHLY and CDR2 FYNNEI. The CDR3 sequence is 15 residues long. The V segment lost 5 bases and the J segment 5 bases; nucleotides outside the gene matches: 6. As DNA, the CDR3 is TGTGCCAGCAGTAAACTAGCGGGGCCGAACAATGAGCAGTTCTTC. It encodes CASSKLAGPNNEQFF. Combining the CDR3 with reference TRBV2 and TRBJ2-1 gives the whole variable domain EPEVTQTPSHQVTQMGQEVILRCVPISNHLYFYWYRQILGQKVEFLVSFYNNEISEKSEIFDDQFSVERPDGSNFTLKIRSTKLEDSAMYFCASSKLAGPNNEQFFGPGTRLTVL.

A few counts support this clonotype. J is TRBJ2-2 and V is TRBV7-3; the D call may be TRBD1 or TRBD2 (5 bases each). This CDR3 region has 17 residues. The germline V and J ends were trimmed by 5 bases and 2 bases, with 18 bases remaining between them. From germline, CDR1 is SGHTA and CDR2 FQGTGA. The CDR3 nucleotides read TGTGCCAGCAGCCTTCGAGGTGGGGGAATTAACACCGGGGAGCTGTTTTTT. Protein product: CASSLRGGGINTGELFF.

Note on this clonotype: This may stem from a read error, because a much larger clone lies one nucleotide away. The chain recombines TRBV4-1 with TRBJ2-1; D is unresolved. This CDR3 spans 17 amino acids. Germline V gene data show CDR1 as MGHRA and CDR2 as YSYEKL. CDR3 nucleotides: TGCGCCGGCAGCCAAGATCCAGGACGTCTCTCCTACAATGAGCAGTTCTTC. Its protein is CAGSQDPGRLSYNEQFF.

This rearrangement joins TRBV6-2 or TRBV6-3 to TRBJ2-7; D tentatively fits TRBD1 or TRBD2 (5 bases each). Looked up from germline, CDR1 is MNHEY and CDR2 is SVGEGT. V was clipped by 5 bases and J by 5 bases, with 16 bases between them. The CDR3 runs to 14 residues. CDR3 DNA sequence: TGTGCCAGCAGTCGTATTGGGACGCTCCACGAGCAGTACTTC. Protein: CASSRIGTLHEQYF.

The chain employs TRBV10-3 and TRBJ2-7; no definite D call. Germline V CDR1 and CDR2: ENHRY, SYGVKD. The CDR3 is 13 amino acids. V lost 0 bases, J lost 3 bases, and 6 bases lay in between. The CDR3 nucleotides read TGTGCCATCAGTGAGTCAAAGGGCTACGAGCAGTACTTC. This codes for CAISESKGYEQYF.

The chain is built from TRBV12-3 or TRBV12-4 and TRBJ1-2; D is unclear. Trimming stripped 3 bases from V and 7 bases from J, with 24 bases between. The CDR3 length is 17 residues. The CDR3 nucleotides are TGTGCCAGCAGTTTGCCCGGGTCCCCAGCAAGTATGGGTGGCTACACCTTC. This gives the protein CASSLPGSPASMGGYTF.

This clonotype showed up many times. V gene TRBV7-2 combines with J gene TRBJ2-7; D is perhaps TRBD2 (5 bases). The V end was cut by 3 bases, the J end by 5 bases, with 8 bases between. This CDR3 spans 12 amino acids. The V gene's germline CDR1 is SGHTA and CDR2 FQGNSA. CDR3 loop: CASSFWGDEQYF. The DNA for the CDR3 is TGTGCCAGCAGCTTTTGGGGAGACGAGCAGTACTTC.

The CDR3 region is CASSFPQGGGQPQHF. DNA for the CDR3: TGTGCCAGCAGCTTTCCTCAAGGTGGAGGTCAGCCCCAGCATTTT. This chain links TRBV28 with TRBJ1-5; D not certain. Germline-derived CDR1 and CDR2 are MDHEN and SYDVKM. Trimming cost V 6 bases and J 6 bases, with 18 bases left between them. The CDR3 has 15 residues.

This clonotype occurred many times. This chain links TRBV2 with TRBJ2-3; D call uncertain. V gave up 2 bases and J gave up 11 bases, with 11 bases separating them. The germline V gene encodes CDR1 SNHLY and CDR2 FYNNEI. The CDR3 contains 12 residues. DNA for the CDR3: TGTGCCAGCAGTGAAAACCCACCGGAGCAGTATTTT. This gives the protein CASSENPPEQYF.

This clonotype was picked up a small number of times. The chain couples TRBV25-1 to TRBJ2-2; D may match TRBD1 or TRBD2 (5 bases each). CDR1 and CDR2 (germline): MGHDK, SYGVNS. V gave up 4 bases and J gave up 2 bases, with 11 bases separating them. The CDR3 consists of 15 residues. The CDR3 bases are TGTGCCAGCAGTGTAGGGGAGACAAACACCGGGGAGCTGTTTTTT. Amino acids: CASSVGETNTGELFF. Full variable domain (missing parts from reference TRBV25-1 and TRBJ2-2): EADIYQTPRYLVIGTGKKITLECSQTMGHDKMYWYQQDPGMELHLIHYSYGVNSTEKGDLSSESTVSRIRTEHFPLTLESARPSHTSQYLCASSVGETNTGELFFGEGSRLTVL.